The 23 T cell receptor beta chains in this list originate from one sample, sequenced in a study of OX40 agonist ivuxolimab in advanced cancers. The repertoire was sequenced with immunoSEQ multiplex PCR; TCRdb's copy has only in-frame clones and lacks some. Counted here are roughly 100,000 clones, about 92% occurring once; the ten biggest clones make up around 1.5%. Material: CD4+ or CD8+ T cells sorted from blood, obtained in a trial of the OX40 agonist ivuxolimab. The receptors were gathered from an adult with an advanced solid tumor such as melanoma, head and neck, liver or kidney cancer.

This chain connects TRBV5-1 to TRBJ2-1; a possible D gene is TRBD1 (5 bases). V lost 0 bases and J lost 2, with 6 bases in between. The CDR3 length is 14 residues. CDR1 and CDR2 (germline): SGHRS, YFSETQ. CDR3 nucleotide sequence: TGCGCCAGCAGCTTGGCGACAGCCTACAATGAGCAGTTCTTC. It yields the protein CASSLATAYNEQFF. The full variable domain, completed using reference TRBV5-1 and TRBJ2-1, is KAGVTQTPRYLIKTRGQQVTLSCSPISGHRSVSWYQQTPGQGLQFLFEYFSETQRNKGNFPGRFSGRQFSNSRSEMNVSTLELGDSALYLCASSLATAYNEQFFGPGTRLTVL.

With respect to this clone: Distinct nucleotide sequences in the sample also encode this CDR3. This chain joins TRBV7-2 and TRBJ1-2; D not resolved. CDR3 length: 13 amino acids. Deletions cut 6 bases from V and 2 bases from J, with 10 bases between. The V gene's germline CDR1 is SGHTA and CDR2 FQGNSA. CDR3 nucleotide sequence: TGTGCCAGCAGTCGGACGGCGAACTATGGCTACACCTTC. It yields the protein CASSRTANYGYTF.

The chain joins TRBV19 to TRBJ1-2; TRBD1 might be the D (5 bases). V was cut by 4 bases and J by 8 bases, with 14 bases left in between. The CDR3 has 13 residues. Germline CDR1 reads LNHDA; CDR2 reads SQIVND (reference sequence). The CDR3 region has the DNA TGTGCCAGTAGTACGACAGTGTTCCGCGGCTACACCTTC. Amino acid sequence: CASSTTVFRGYTF.

The genes are TRBV27 and TRBJ2-5; 7 positions match TRBD2. The CDR3 has 16 residues. Germline-derived CDR1 and CDR2 are MNHEY and SMNVEV (reference sequence). V gave up 5 bases and J gave up 5 bases; unmatched junction bases: 14. CDR3 region: CASSPLGTTEEETQYF. In nucleotides, the CDR3 is TGTGCCAGCAGTCCACTCGGGACTACCGAGGAGGAGACCCAGTACTTC.

This chain links TRBV29-1 with TRBJ2-1; D may be TRBD2 (6 bases). The CDR3 extends over 14 amino acids. Trimming pared 6 bases from V and 3 bases from J, leaving 15 bases between. The germline V gene encodes CDR1 SQVTM and CDR2 ANQGSEA. CDR3 sequence (DNA): TGCAGCGTCAGGTCGGGGGATGTCTACAATGAGCAGTTCTTC. It is translated as CSVRSGDVYNEQFF.

The rearrangement joins TRBV7-3 to TRBJ2-1; 8 positions agree with TRBD2. The germline CDR1 and CDR2 sequences are SGHTA and FQGTGA. The J segment lost 9 bases and the V segment lost 1 base, leaving 5 bases of the junction unmatched. The length of the CDR3 is 14 residues. As DNA, the CDR3 is TGTGCCAGCAGCTTAATAGGTCGGGGGGGTGAGCAGTTCTTC. Translation gives CASSLIGRGGEQFF.

This clone was picked up one time. The rearrangement uses TRBV7-3 and TRBJ2-1; D is possibly TRBD1 (5 bases). The germline CDR1 and CDR2 sequences are SGHTA and FQGTGA. The CDR3 is 16 residues long. V lost 0 bases and J 2 bases, leaving 11 bases between the germline ends. As DNA, the CDR3 is TGTGCCAGCAGCTTAACAGGGGCCACAGCCTACAATGAGCAGTTCTTC. The encoded protein is CASSLTGATAYNEQFF.

The V gene is TRBV7-3, the J gene TRBJ2-1; 10 bases fit TRBD2. Germline-derived CDR1 and CDR2 are SGHTA and FQGTGA. The CDR3 totals 15 residues. After removal of 5 bases from V and 3 bases from J, the junction contained 4 bases not matched to a gene. CDR3 coding DNA: TGTGCCAGCAGCCCTAGCGGGAGTATCTACAATGAGCAGTTCTTC. Its translation is CASSPSGSIYNEQFF.

The chain combines TRBV11-2 with TRBJ1-1; 7 nucleotides line up with TRBD1. The V segment lost 3 bases and the J segment 5 bases; nucleotides outside the gene matches: 6. CDR3 length: 14 amino acids. CDR1 and CDR2 (germline): SGHAT, FQNNGV. CDR3 coding DNA: TGTGCCAGCAGCTTGGATCAGGGGGATACTGAAGCTTTCTTT. Translated, it gives CASSLDQGDTEAFF.

This chain uses TRBV7-2 with TRBJ2-2, with 12 nucleotides matching TRBD2. Trimming took 0 bases from V and 6 from J; bases not matched to a gene: 14. This CDR3 is built from 20 residues. The germline V gene has CDR1 SGHTA and CDR2 FQGNSA. The CDR3 sequence: CASSLARLAGVVSKSGELFF. The CDR3 coding sequence is TGTGCCAGCAGCTTAGCACGACTAGCGGGAGTTGTTTCTAAGTCCGGGGAGCTGTTTTTT. Together with reference TRBV7-2 and TRBJ2-2, the CDR3 gives the full variable domain: GAGVSQSPSNKVTEKGKDVELRCDPISGHTALYWYRQSLGQGLEFLIYFQGNSAPDKSGLPSDRFSAERTGGSVSTLTIQRTQQEDSAVYLCASSLARLAGVVSKSGELFFGEGSRLTVL.

The J gene is TRBJ2-2, the V gene TRBV6-1; D perhaps matches TRBD2 (6 bases). Germline V lookup: CDR1 MNHNS, CDR2 SASEGT. V was shortened by 6 bases and J by 0 bases, with 11 bases between the two germline ends. The CDR3 consists of 15 residues. The CDR3, as DNA: TGTGCCAGCAGGCCGGGGAGGTCGAACACCGGGGAGCTGTTTTTT. It encodes CASRPGRSNTGELFF.

In nucleotides, the CDR3 is TGTGCCAGCAGTTTAACCATAACAGGGGCGGAAAATGGTGAGCAGTTCTTC. Residues: CASSLTITGAENGEQFF. The V call is TRBV28, the J call TRBJ2-1; 7 nucleotides agree with TRBD1. The CDR3 is made up of 17 amino acids. The germline gives CDR1 MDHEN, CDR2 SYDVKM. Trimming cost V 2 bases and J 9 bases; bases outside gene matches: 16.

The V gene is TRBV10-1, the J gene TRBJ2-2; 7 positions match TRBD1. The CDR3 consists of 14 residues. The ends lost 5 bases at V and 4 bases at J; junction bases unmatched: 4. CDR1 WNHNN and CDR2 SYGVQD come from the germline V gene (reference sequence). The CDR3 bases are TGCGCCAGCAGTTGCGACAGGGTCACCGGGGAGCTGTTTTTT. It is translated as CASSCDRVTGELFF.

V is TRBV4-2 and J is TRBJ1-1; D gene unclear. The germline V gene has CDR1 LGHNA and CDR2 YNFKEQ. This CDR3 has 17 amino acids. V was shortened by 0 bases and J by 8 bases, with 22 bases between the two germline ends. CDR3 DNA sequence: TGTGCCAGCAGCCAAGAAATACGAAATTATAGAGGTACCGAAGCTTTCTTT. Its translation: CASSQEIRNYRGTEAFF.

The J gene is TRBJ2-7, the V gene TRBV11-3; a possible D gene is TRBD1 (5 bases). The CDR3 contains 11 residues. V dropped 5 bases and J dropped 3 bases, with 5 bases sitting between them. The germline gives CDR1 SGHNT, CDR2 YENEEA. The CDR3 region is CASSRGYEQYF. The CDR3 region has the DNA TGTGCCAGCAGCAGGGGCTACGAGCAGTACTTC.

This rearrangement joins TRBV28 to TRBJ2-3; 11 bases map to TRBD2. Germline CDR1 reads MDHEN; CDR2 reads SYDVKM. The V gene end was trimmed by 7 bases and the J gene end by 5 bases; junction bases not matched to a gene: 11. This CDR3 has 16 amino acids. The chain's CDR3 is CASKASGGLVGDTQYF. DNA for the CDR3: TGTGCCAGCAAGGCTAGCGGGGGGCTCGTAGGAGATACGCAGTATTTT.

This sequence joins TRBV15 and TRBJ2-3, with 8 positions matching TRBD1. Germline loops: CDR1 LNHNV, CDR2 YYDKDF (reference sequence). V lost 5 bases, J lost 3 bases, and 4 bases stayed unmatched. This CDR3 contains 14 residues. The DNA for the CDR3 is TGTGCCACCAGCTTGGACAGGGCAACAGATACGCAGTATTTT. Its translation: CATSLDRATDTQYF.

The chain employs TRBV7-2 and TRBJ1-4; D unresolved. The CDR3 spans 14 residues. V lost 3 bases to trimming and J lost 6 bases, with 11 bases between them. CDR1 is SGHTA, CDR2 FQGNSA, per germline. DNA of the CDR3: TGTGCCAGCAGCTTCAGCGGAGATGATGAAAAACTGTTTTTT. Residues: CASSFSGDDEKLFF.

This clone appeared a few times. The chain carries TRBV14 and TRBJ2-7, with 9 bases lining up with TRBD2. V lost 3 bases, J lost 3 bases, and 6 bases stayed unmatched. The CDR3 runs 15 residues. Germline V CDR1 and CDR2: SGHDN, FVKESK. This CDR3 is CASSQGTSLFYEQYF. In nucleotides, the CDR3 is TGTGCCAGCAGCCAGGGGACTAGCTTGTTCTACGAGCAGTACTTC.

V usage is TRBV9 and J usage is TRBJ1-2; D is ambiguous. The V and J ends lost 1 base and 6 bases respectively, with 10 bases between them. The CDR3 loop spans 13 amino acids. Germline V gene lookup returns CDR1 SGDLS and CDR2 YYNGEE. CDR3 residues: CASSVREADGYTF. The CDR3 coding sequence is TGTGCCAGCAGCGTACGTGAGGCGGATGGCTACACCTTC.

This clone was counted a few times. The chain carries TRBV7-9 and TRBJ1-1, with TRBD1 matching over 7 bases. CDR1 and CDR2 from the germline V gene are SEHNR and FQNEAQ (reference sequence). V gave up 4 bases and J gave up 5 bases; unmatched junction bases: 7. The CDR3 covers 14 residues. CDR3 residues: CASSSSDRATEAFF. CDR3 coding DNA: TGTGCCAGCAGCTCCAGTGACAGGGCGACTGAAGCTTTCTTT.

The rearrangement joins TRBV9 to TRBJ1-2; 8 nucleotides line up with TRBD1. The CDR3 is 16 residues long. The trim removed 0 bases at V and 3 bases at J, leaving 7 bases unmatched. The germline V gene encodes CDR1 SGDLS and CDR2 YYNGEE. This CDR3 is CASSVGSGGAYYGYTF. The CDR3 coding sequence is TGTGCCAGCAGCGTAGGGTCAGGGGGCGCATACTATGGCTACACCTTC.

The genes are TRBV19 and TRBJ1-1; D is uncertain. The CDR3 has 13 residues. Germline CDR1 and CDR2: LNHDA and SQIVND (reference sequence). V shed 2 bases and J shed 5 bases, with 9 bases lying between them. CDR3 DNA: TGTGCCAGTAGTATACAAGGCACGACTGAAGCTTTCTTT. Translated, it gives CASSIQGTTEAFF.